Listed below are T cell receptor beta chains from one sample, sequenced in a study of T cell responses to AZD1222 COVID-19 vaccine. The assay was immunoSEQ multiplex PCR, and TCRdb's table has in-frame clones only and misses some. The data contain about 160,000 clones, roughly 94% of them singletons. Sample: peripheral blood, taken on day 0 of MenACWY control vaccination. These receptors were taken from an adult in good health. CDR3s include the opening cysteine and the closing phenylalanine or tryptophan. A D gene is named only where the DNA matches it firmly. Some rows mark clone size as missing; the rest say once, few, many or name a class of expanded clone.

TGTGCCAGCTCGGAGGGACAGGGGGTTCCCTACGAGCAGTACTTC CASSEGQGVPYEQYF 15 TRBJ2-7 . TRBV18 TRBD1
TGTGCCATCAGTGAGTCGATCGGGAGAGAGACCCAGTACTTC CAISESIGRETQYF 14 TRBJ2-5 few TRBV10-3 .
TGTGCCAGCTCCTCGGCGGCCTCGAACACTGAAGCTTTCTTT CASSSAASNTEAFF 14 TRBJ1-1 . TRBV18 .
TGTGCTAGTGGGGGGAAGGGTAGTGAGATTCAGTACTTC CASGGKGSEIQYF 13 TRBJ2-4 . TRBV12-5 .
TGTGCCACCGAAGGGGGGTCGGGAGTAGGCAATGAGCAGTTCTTC CATEGGSGVGNEQFF 15 TRBJ2-1 . TRBV24-1 .
TGTGCCAGCAGTGAGGGGACAGGGTACTACAATGAGCAGTTCTTC CASSEGTGYYNEQFF 15 TRBJ2-1 . TRBV2 TRBD1
TGTGCCACCAGCCCGGACGAGGAGACCCAGTACTTC CATSPDEETQYF 12 TRBJ2-5 . TRBV15 .
TGTGCCAGCAGTGCATGGACAGGGGACGGCTACACCTTC CASSAWTGDGYTF 13 TRBJ1-2 . TRBV27 TRBD1
TGTGCCAGCACTGCCAAGTGGCCCCCATACAGCCCGTACACTGAAGCTTTCTTT CASTAKWPPYSPYTEAFF 18 TRBJ1-1 once TRBV27 .
TGTGCCAGCTCACTCCGACAGGGAGACCCATACACCTTC CASSLRQGDPYTF 13 TRBJ1-2 . TRBV18 TRBD1
TGTGCCAGCAGTGAAGTACATAGGATGAGCAATCAGCCCCAGCATTTT CASSEVHRMSNQPQHF 16 TRBJ1-5 few TRBV6-1 .
TGTGCCAGTAGTATGGGACTAGCGGGAGAGGCAGATACGCAGTATTTT CASSMGLAGEADTQYF 16 TRBJ2-3 . TRBV19 TRBD2
TGTGCCAGCAGCGTCCTTGGGGCAGCTCCTTCCTATGGCTACACCTTC CASSVLGAAPSYGYTF 16 TRBJ1-2 . TRBV9 .
TGTGCCAGCAGCAAAGGGAAACCGGGACTAGCGAGATTTCCTAGCACAGATACGCAGTATTTT CASSKGKPGLARFPSTDTQYF 21 TRBJ2-3 . TRBV21-1 .
TGTGCCAGTAGTCCTAAGGGGTCCTCTGGAAACACCATATATTTT CASSPKGSSGNTIYF 15 TRBJ1-3 . TRBV19 .
TGTGCCAGCAGCCCGCCTGGACCCCTCCACTTT CASSPPGPLHF 11 TRBJ1-6 . TRBV6-5 .
TGTGCCAGCAGCCCCGGGACCGGCCCTGAGACCCAGTACTTC CASSPGTGPETQYF 14 TRBJ2-5 . TRBV11-2 .
TGTGCCAGCAGCGAAATTCGATTACAGGCTACCTACGAGCAGTACTTC CASSEIRLQATYEQYF 16 TRBJ2-7 . TRBV7-8 .
TGTGCCAGCAGTGAGAGCGGTACCTACGAGCAGTACTTC CASSESGTYEQYF 13 TRBJ2-7 . TRBV6-1 .
TGTGCCAGCAGCCGGCAGAGCCTGAACACTGAAGCTTTCTTT CASSRQSLNTEAFF 14 TRBJ1-1 . TRBV7-2 .
TGCGCCAGCAGCTTGGCTCCGGGACTCAACACTGAAGCTTTCTTT CASSLAPGLNTEAFF 15 TRBJ1-1 once TRBV5-1 .
TGTGCCACCAGTGACCCCCGGGACACCTCTGGAAACACCATATATTTT CATSDPRDTSGNTIYF 16 TRBJ1-3 . TRBV24-1 .
TGTGCCAGCAGCTTAGAAGCAGGGACGGATGAAAAACTGTTTTTT CASSLEAGTDEKLFF 15 TRBJ1-4 . TRBV7-2 .
TGTGCCAGCAGCTTTTCTACAGGGTCGGGTCAGCCCCAGCATTTT CASSFSTGSGQPQHF 15 TRBJ1-5 . TRBV7-9 .
TGTGCCAGCAGTACCACAGTGCAGCCCCAGCATTTT CASSTTVQPQHF 12 TRBJ1-5 few TRBV6-2/TRBV6-3 .
TGTGCCAGTAGTACCGCCGGGGGGCCCTACGAGCAGTACTTC CASSTAGGPYEQYF 14 TRBJ2-7 . TRBV19 .
TGTGCCAGCAGCCGGAGACTAGCGGAGTTATTCGCAGATACGCAGTATTTT CASSRRLAELFADTQYF 17 TRBJ2-3 . TRBV14 TRBD2
TGTGCCAGCAGCTTAACCGGAGCGGGAGGTAACGAGCAGTACTTC CASSLTGAGGNEQYF 15 TRBJ2-7 . TRBV7-3 TRBD2
TGTGCCAGTAGTATCGGAGGCAGGGTAAGTCAGCCCCAGCATTTT CASSIGGRVSQPQHF 15 TRBJ1-5 . TRBV19 .
TGTGCCAGCAGCTTGCGGGCCTCGAATGAAAAACTGTTTTTT CASSLRASNEKLFF 14 TRBJ1-4 . TRBV5-8 .
TGTGCCAGCTCACCATCGGGACAGGGGGACGTCTATGGCTACACCTTC CASSPSGQGDVYGYTF 16 TRBJ1-2 . TRBV18 TRBD1
TGTGCCAGTAGTATAGACCAGAGGCCTCAGCCCCAGCATTTT CASSIDQRPQPQHF 14 TRBJ1-5 . TRBV19 .
TGTGCCAGCAGTCCCCCGAAAGGGGTTGGGACGGTCATGAACACTGAAGCTTTCTTT CASSPPKGVGTVMNTEAFF 19 TRBJ1-1 . TRBV28 .
TGCAGCGTCCTCACTGACAGGGAAGGCGGCTACACCTTC CSVLTDREGGYTF 13 TRBJ1-2 . TRBV29-1 TRBD1
TGCAGCGTTAGGACAGGGTATCGAGAAAAACTGTTTTTT CSVRTGYREKLFF 13 TRBJ1-4 . TRBV29-1 TRBD1
TGTGCCAGCAGCGTAGGGGGGAACGGGATCTCTGGAAACACCATATATTTT CASSVGGNGISGNTIYF 17 TRBJ1-3 . TRBV9 .
TGTGCCAGCAGTGAAGGCCTCTTCGAAAAACTGTTTTTT CASSEGLFEKLFF 13 TRBJ1-4 . TRBV2 .
TGCGCCAGCAGCTTCTCACAGGGTGTGGCCGGGGAGCTGTTTTTT CASSFSQGVAGELFF 15 TRBJ2-2 . TRBV5-1 .
TGTGCCTGGAGTGTACTGTCCAGGTCCTATAATTCACCCCTCCACTTT CAWSVLSRSYNSPLHF 16 TRBJ1-6 . TRBV30 .
TGTGCCAGCAGTTTAGGAATGAACACTGAAGCTTTCTTT CASSLGMNTEAFF 13 TRBJ1-1 . TRBV28 .
TGTGCCTGGAATTCCGGGACAGGGTTAACTAATGAAAAACTGTTTTTT CAWNSGTGLTNEKLFF 16 TRBJ1-4 . TRBV30 TRBD1
TGTGCCAGCAACTTGGGACTAGCTGAAGATGGGACCCAGTACTTC CASNLGLAEDGTQYF 15 TRBJ2-5 . TRBV5-6 TRBD2
TGTGCCAGCAGCTTGCCAGGGACCTACGAGCAGTACTTC CASSLPGTYEQYF 13 TRBJ2-7 . TRBV11-3 .
TGTGCCAGCAGCTCCTTTATACGACTAGCCTACAATGAGCAGTTCTTC CASSSFIRLAYNEQFF 16 TRBJ2-1 once TRBV7-3 .
TGCGCCAGCAGGAGGGGGGCCGACGCTGAAAAACTGTTTTTT CASRRGADAEKLFF 14 TRBJ1-4 . TRBV10-1 .
TGTGCCAGCAGTTCCGGACTTCTGCTCGAGCAGTACTTC CASSSGLLLEQYF 13 TRBJ2-7 few TRBV7-2 .
TGTGCCAGCAGCCCCGACTGGGGCGGGAACTATGGCTACACCTTC CASSPDWGGNYGYTF 15 TRBJ1-2 . TRBV6-4 .